These 21 T cell receptor beta chains came from one sample sequenced in a study of T-cell reconstitution after alpha-beta-depleted transplantation in children. Unique molecular identifiers were incorporated into the prepared TCRbeta library. TCRdb used MiXCR to reprocess the PCR reads, holding one entry per CDR3 protein. Of around 200,000 distinct CDR3 sequences detected, 7.5% to 9.5% appear once; the ten largest clones hold 35%. The sample consisted of PBMCs, mostly from graft donor cells, taken 360 days after TCRalphabeta/CD19-depleted stem cell transplant. All receptors come from a male patient aged 2 to 9 who had a stem cell transplant for acute myeloid leukemia, so the T cells may come from the graft donor.

The chain employs TRBV10-3 and TRBJ2-7, with 10 bases lining up with TRBD2. This CDR3 is built from 16 residues. J gave up 6 bases and V 10 bases, and 18 bases lay outside the gene matches. CDR1 and CDR2 (germline): ENHRY, SYGVKD. CDR3 in DNA: TGTGCCACGTCTAGCGGGAGAATACCCATGGTTAGCGAGCAGTACTTC. This codes for CATSSGRIPMVSEQYF.

Ten or more counts support this clonotype. V usage is TRBV3-1 and J usage is TRBJ2-5; unclear D gene. This CDR3 spans 18 amino acids. The V end was cut by 1 base, the J end by 4 bases, with 22 bases between. Germline V gene lookup returns CDR1 LGHDT and CDR2 YNNKEL (reference sequence). CDR3 amino acids: CASSQGVMIPSPPETQYF. The CDR3 DNA is TGTGCCAGCAGCCAAGGTGTAATGATCCCATCCCCCCCAGAGACCCAGTACTTC.

The chain has TRBV12-3 or TRBV12-4 and TRBJ1-3, with a tentative D call TRBD1 (6 bases). This CDR3 region has 14 residues. The V and J ends lost 7 bases and 3 bases respectively, with 13 bases between them. The CDR3: CASTGTSFGNTIYF. DNA for the CDR3: TGTGCCAGCACCGGGACAAGCTTTGGAAACACCATATATTTT.

Ten or more counts support this clonotype. This sequence joins TRBV27 and TRBJ2-5; D remains unclear. Germline V gene lookup returns CDR1 MNHEY and CDR2 SMNVEV (reference sequence). The CDR3 has 14 amino acids. The V and J ends lost 0 bases and 5 bases respectively, with 10 bases between them. CDR3 residues: CASSLSYLGETQYF. The CDR3 coding sequence is TGTGCCAGCAGTTTATCGTACCTGGGGGAGACCCAGTACTTC.

The chain combines TRBV18 with TRBJ2-1, with 8 bases that match TRBD2. V was clipped by 2 bases and J by 4 bases; unmatched bases: 10. Per germline, CDR1 KGHSH and CDR2 LQKENI. This CDR3 comprises 17 residues. DNA for the CDR3: TGTGCCAGCTCACCATCCCCTCGGGGGGGTCTTTACAATGAGCAGTTCTTC. It specifies CASSPSPRGGLYNEQFF.

The sample holds many counts of this clonotype. The chain is built from TRBV15 and TRBJ2-2; 7 bases fit TRBD2. V lost 8 bases to trimming and J lost 3 bases; unmatched junction nucleotides: 6. The length of the CDR3 is 14 residues. Germline assignment: CDR1 LNHNV and CDR2 YYDKDF (reference sequence). CDR3 DNA: TGTGCCACCGGCCGGGGAGGGGACACCGGGGAGCTGTTTTTT. Its protein product is CATGRGGDTGELFF.

The chain is built from TRBV9 and TRBJ2-3; perhaps TRBD2 as D (6 bases). V lost 0 bases to trimming and J lost 1 base, with 9 bases between them. This CDR3 comprises 15 residues. Germline values: CDR1 SGDLS, CDR2 YYNGEE. Written as DNA, the CDR3 is TGTGCCAGCAGCGTAGTGGGCGGGGGCACAGATACGCAGTATTTT. Translated, it gives CASSVVGGGTDTQYF.

A single count supports this clonotype. A junction end diverges from the germline sequence, so it may reflect a read error. The chain employs TRBV14 and TRBJ2-2, with D perhaps matching TRBD2 (5 bases). Germline lookup yields CDR1 SGHDN and CDR2 FVKESK. CDR3 length: 15 amino acids. This CDR3 reads CASSQVRSNTGEPFF. In DNA form, the CDR3 reads TGTGCCAGCAGCCAGGTTAGGTCGAACACCGGGGAGCCGTTTTTT.

The chain employs TRBV18 and TRBJ2-4; D might be TRBD1 (5 bases). This CDR3 region has 14 residues. Trimming left V 5 bases short and J 6 bases short, with 14 bases between. The germline gives CDR1 KGHSH, CDR2 LQKENI. This CDR3 is CASSARGPGNIQYF. The CDR3 DNA reads as TGTGCCAGCTCAGCAAGGGGTCCCGGAAACATTCAGTACTTC.

This clonotype was picked up many times. The chain joins TRBV2 to TRBJ2-5; no clear D gene. CDR3 length: 14 residues. V lost 6 bases, J lost 3 bases, and 14 bases lay in between. Per the germline V gene, CDR1 is SNHLY and CDR2 is FYNNEI. The CDR3 reads CASRDDTSKETQYF. The CDR3 DNA reads as TGTGCCAGCAGGGACGACACGAGTAAAGAGACCCAGTACTTC.

There are many counts of this clonotype. The chain is built from TRBV12-3 or TRBV12-4 and TRBJ2-3; TRBD1 aligns across 9 bases. With V trimmed by 2 bases and J by 4 bases, 7 bases remained unmatched. CDR3 length: 16 residues. CDR3 coding DNA: TGTGCCAGCAGTTTACGTGGGACAGGGAGAGCAGATACGCAGTATTTT. Translating it yields CASSLRGTGRADTQYF.

This clonotype has a count of ten or more. The rearrangement joins TRBV14 to TRBJ2-1; D is undetermined. The V end was cut by 1 base, the J end by 7 bases, with 11 bases between. The CDR3 contains 14 residues. The V gene's germline CDR1 is SGHDN and CDR2 FVKESK. CDR3 sequence (DNA): TGTGCCAGCAGCCAAGGGGCATGGCCAAATGAGCAGTTCTTC. Amino acids: CASSQGAWPNEQFF. The full variable domain, completed using reference TRBV14 and TRBJ2-1, is EAGVTQFPSHSVIEKGQTVTLRCDPISGHDNLYWYRRVMGKEIKFLLHFVKESKQDESGMPNNRFLAERTGGTYSTLKVQPAELEDSGVYFCASSQGAWPNEQFFGPGTRLTVL.

The table lists this clonotype with a few counts. V gene TRBV7-3 combines with J gene TRBJ2-2; no clear D gene. Trimming took off 2 bases at V and 0 bases at J, with 10 bases between the two ends. Germline V CDR1 and CDR2: SGHTA, FQGTGA. The length of the CDR3 is 16 residues. CDR3 protein: CASSLYRVANTGELFF. The DNA for the CDR3 is TGTGCCAGCAGCTTATATCGGGTCGCGAACACCGGGGAGCTGTTTTTT.

There are a few counts of this clonotype. This rearrangement joins TRBV12-3 or TRBV12-4 to TRBJ1-4; D perhaps matches TRBD1 (5 bases). Trimming removed 3 bases from V and 8 bases from J, with 13 bases in between. This CDR3 spans 14 amino acids. The chain's CDR3 is CASSFETVREKLFF. The CDR3 DNA sequence: TGTGCCAGCAGTTTCGAGACAGTCCGAGAAAAACTGTTTTTT.

This clonotype was recorded at least ten times. This rearrangement joins TRBV7-2 to TRBJ2-2, with a tentative D call TRBD2 (6 bases). CDR1 and CDR2 (germline): SGHTA, FQGNSA. Deletions cut 1 base from V and 3 bases from J, with 6 bases between. This CDR3 has 14 residues. CDR3 nucleotide sequence: TGTGCCAGCAGCTTAGGGGAGGACACCGGGGAGCTGTTTTTT. Its translation: CASSLGEDTGELFF.

There are many counts of this clonotype. The V and J genes are TRBV7-2 and TRBJ2-3, with D uncertain. Deletions cut 2 bases from V and 0 bases from J, with 12 bases between. This CDR3 is 16 amino acids long. Germline V lookup: CDR1 SGHTA, CDR2 FQGNSA. The CDR3 DNA follows: TGTGCCAGCAGCTTACAATGGGCCTATAGCACAGATACGCAGTATTTT. Its protein product is CASSLQWAYSTDTQYF.

The chain combines TRBV5-1 with TRBJ2-7; no firm D call. The CDR3 length is 15 residues. Trimming removed 0 bases at V and 5 bases at J, with 15 bases between. Germline V gene lookup returns CDR1 SGHRS and CDR2 YFSETQ. The CDR3 coding sequence is TGCGCCAGCAGCTTGGTTAAGGATATGGGGAACGAGCAGTACTTC. Its translation is CASSLVKDMGNEQYF.

The CDR3 DNA reads TGCAGTGCTAGACCGACTAGCAGGACTAACAATGAGCAGTTCTTC. Translated, it gives CSARPTSRTNNEQFF. The genes are TRBV20-1 and TRBJ2-1, with 7 nucleotides matching TRBD2. The ends lost 2 bases at V and 5 bases at J; junction bases unmatched: 9. The CDR3 extends over 15 amino acids. Per germline, CDR1 DFQATT and CDR2 SNEGSKA (reference sequence).

This clonotype was seen at least ten times. The chain couples TRBV6-1 to TRBJ2-1; TRBD2 agrees at 8 bases. Germline V gives CDR1 MNHNS, CDR2 SASEGT. The junction had 10 bases not matched to a gene; V was cut back by 6 bases and J by 0 bases. This CDR3 is built from 17 residues. CDR3 sequence reads: CASSPSGRASSYNEQFF. The CDR3 bases are TGTGCCAGCAGCCCAAGCGGGAGAGCTAGCTCCTACAATGAGCAGTTCTTC.

This clonotype occurred a few times. The chain carries TRBV29-1 and TRBJ2-5; unclear D gene. Germline V gene sequence: CDR1 SQVTM, CDR2 ANQGSEA. This CDR3 region has 14 residues. V was pared by 1 base and J by 1 base, with 10 bases between. The CDR3 loop is CSVEVIGGQETQYF. The CDR3 DNA sequence: TGCAGCGTTGAAGTGATTGGCGGCCAAGAGACCCAGTACTTC.

This clonotype was recorded at least ten times. The chain recombines TRBV4-2 with TRBJ2-4, with TRBD1 as a possible D gene (6 bases). The V gene lost 1 base and the J gene lost 4 bases, with 17 bases spanning the gap. Germline CDR1 reads LGHNA; CDR2 reads YNFKEQ. The CDR3 is 17 residues long. CDR3 loop: CASSQVGTNTDKNIQYF. The DNA for the CDR3 is TGTGCCAGCAGCCAAGTTGGGACAAACACGGATAAAAACATTCAGTACTTC.